These 30 T cell receptor beta chains were sequenced from one sample in a study of blood T cell repertoires in COVID-19. Profiling relied on immunoSEQ multiplex PCR, and the TCRdb table lists in-frame clones only, not all of them. The sample yields some 9,200 clones, over 70% seen once. The sequencing input was peripheral blood. These receptor sequences come from a man in his sixties or seventies with active COVID-19.

This clone has more than one count but fewer than ten. The CDR3 is CAWSRSTEEAFF. CDR3 nucleotide sequence: TGTGCCTGGAGTAGATCAACAGAAGAAGCTTTCTTT. The chain has TRBV30 and TRBJ1-1; unclear D gene. Germline V gene data show CDR1 as GTSNPN and CDR2 as SVGIG (reference sequence). The CDR3 has 12 residues. Trimming stripped 2 bases from V and 8 bases from J, with 12 bases between.

This chain connects TRBV7-2 to TRBJ2-5; D is undetermined. V lost 2 bases and J 1 base, leaving 8 bases between the germline ends. Per the germline V gene, CDR1 is SGHTA and CDR2 is FQGNSA. The CDR3 sequence is 14 residues long. In DNA, the CDR3 is TGTGCCAGCAGCTTACGAGGTTTCCAAGAGACCCAGTACTTC. Its translation is CASSLRGFQETQYF. The full variable domain, in which reference TRBV7-2 and TRBJ2-5 provide the parts outside the CDR3, is GAGVSQSPSNKVTEKGKDVELRCDPISGHTALYWYRQSLGQGLEFLIYFQGNSAPDKSGLPSDRFSAERTGGSVSTLTIQRTQQEDSAVYLCASSLRGFQETQYFGPGTRLLVL.

This clone has more than one count but fewer than ten. V usage is TRBV5-1 and J usage is TRBJ2-7; 10 bases are shared with TRBD1. Germline V gene sequence: CDR1 SGHRS, CDR2 YFSETQ. Trimming cost V 3 bases and J 2 bases; bases outside gene matches: 11. This CDR3 has 17 amino acids. CDR3 in DNA: TGCGCCAGCAGCTCGGGGAGGCAGACAGGGGGCCCCTACGAGCAGTACTTC. Encoded protein: CASSSGRQTGGPYEQYF.

This clone was seen a handful of times. This chain joins TRBV19 and TRBJ2-7, with D perhaps matching TRBD1 (6 bases). Germline-derived CDR1 and CDR2 are LNHDA and SQIVND (reference sequence). This CDR3 spans 12 amino acids. V gave up 8 bases and J gave up 4 bases, with 12 bases separating them. CDR3 protein: CASAGVGYEQYF. In nucleotides, the CDR3 is TGTGCCAGTGCAGGGGTTGGTTACGAGCAGTACTTC.

This clone was seen only a few times. The chain employs TRBV5-6 and TRBJ2-2; D is unresolved. The germline V gene has CDR1 SGHDT and CDR2 YYEEEE. The CDR3 has 13 residues. The V end was cut by 0 bases, the J end by 7 bases, with 7 bases between. CDR3 residues: CASSLGRIGELFF. The CDR3 DNA sequence: TGTGCCAGCAGCTTGGGGCGGATCGGGGAGCTGTTTTTT.

This clone appeared a single time. CDR3: CASSAGTGKNGGANVLTF. The CDR3 DNA reads as TGTGCCAGCAGCGCCGGGACAGGGAAGAATGGTGGGGCCAACGTCCTGACTTTC. The rearrangement links TRBV9 to TRBJ2-6, with TRBD1 identical over 9 bases. The germline V gene encodes CDR1 SGDLS and CDR2 YYNGEE. J lost 3 bases, V lost 3 bases, and 10 bases had no gene match. The CDR3 contains 18 residues.

This clone is a singleton in its sample. At one boundary the junction diverges from the germline segment, which might be a read error. V usage is TRBV7-9 and J usage is TRBJ2-3, with 7 positions matching TRBD1. CDR3 length: 15 amino acids. Germline lookup yields CDR1 SEHNR and CDR2 FQNEAQ (reference sequence). In DNA, the CDR3 is TGTGCCAGCGGCTTGACAGGGCGGATTGGAGATACGCAGTATTTT. Translation gives CASGLTGRIGDTQYF. The full variable domain, rest sourced from reference TRBV7-9 and TRBJ2-3, is DTGVSQNPRHKITKRGQNVTFRCDPISEHNRLYWYRQTLGQGPEFLTYFQNEAQLEKSRLLSDRFSAERPKGSFSTLEIQRTEQGDSAMYLCASGLTGRIGDTQYFGPGTRLTVL.

The chain links TRBV30 to TRBJ1-2, with TRBD1 as a possible D gene (6 bases). V was shortened by 1 base and J by 4 bases, with 16 bases between the two germline ends. This CDR3 has 15 residues. CDR1 and CDR2 from the germline V gene are GTSNPN and SVGIG (reference sequence). Here the CDR3 DNA reads TGTGCCTGGAGTGGGGACAAATGGGAGCTCTATGGCTACACCTTC. Residues: CAWSGDKWELYGYTF. Together with reference TRBV30 and TRBJ1-2, the CDR3 gives the full variable domain: SQTIHQWPATLVQPVGSPLSLECTVEGTSNPNLYWYRQAAGRGLQLLFYSVGIGQISSEVPQNLSASRPQDRQFILSSKKLLLSDSGFYLCAWSGDKWELYGYTFGSGTRLTVV.

The gene calls are TRBV7-8 and TRBJ1-2, with unresolved D. Trimming removed 1 base at V and 8 bases at J, with 11 bases between. Germline CDR1 is SGHVS and CDR2 is FQNEAQ. The CDR3 extends over 13 amino acids. CDR3 coding DNA: TGTGCCAGCAGCTTAGGAGGGTCTGGGGGCTACACCTTC. Its protein is CASSLGGSGGYTF.

This chain links TRBV4-1 with TRBJ1-4; 7 bases fit TRBD1. From germline, CDR1 is MGHRA and CDR2 YSYEKL. The CDR3 is made up of 17 amino acids. V gave up 3 bases and J gave up 3 bases; unmatched junction bases: 10. CDR3 protein: CASSHFAPGQSNEKLFF. The CDR3 DNA is TGCGCCAGCAGCCATTTTGCGCCGGGACAGTCTAATGAAAAACTGTTTTTT.

The genes are TRBV19 and TRBJ2-5; 8 positions match TRBD1. The CDR3 consists of 15 residues. Germline CDR1 LNHDA, CDR2 SQIVND (reference sequence). J was trimmed by 2 bases and V by 6 bases; bases with no gene match: 8. CDR3 region: CASSGTGLRQETQYF. The CDR3 DNA reads TGTGCCAGTAGCGGGACAGGACTTCGTCAAGAGACCCAGTACTTC. Variable domain in full (rest from reference TRBV19 and TRBJ2-5): DGGITQSPKYLFRKEGQNVTLSCEQNLNHDAMYWYRQDPGQGLRLIYYSQIVNDFQKGDIAEGYSVSREKKESFPLTVTSAQKNPTAFYLCASSGTGLRQETQYFGPGTRLLVL.

The genes are TRBV7-8 and TRBJ2-1, with 7 bases matching TRBD1. V trimming: 3 bases; J trimming: 6 bases; junction bases outside the gene matches: 11. This CDR3 is built from 16 residues. Germline V gene lookup returns CDR1 SGHVS and CDR2 FQNEAQ. The CDR3 region is CASSFRGGTLGNEQFF. CDR3 sequence (DNA): TGTGCCAGCAGCTTTAGAGGGGGCACCCTGGGCAATGAGCAGTTCTTC.

The chain couples TRBV10-3 to TRBJ2-5; 11 bases fit TRBD2. There are 15 residues in the CDR3. With V trimmed by 5 bases and J by 4 bases, 6 bases remained unmatched. CDR1 is ENHRY and CDR2 is SYGVKD in the germline V gene. CDR3 residues: CAISRGTSGRETQYF. Here the CDR3 DNA reads TGTGCCATCAGTAGGGGGACTAGCGGTAGAGAGACCCAGTACTTC.

This chain links TRBV30 with TRBJ2-7; tentative D call: TRBD2 (5 bases). This CDR3 region has 10 residues. Germline V gene sequence: CDR1 GTSNPN, CDR2 SVGIG (reference sequence). V shed 8 bases and J shed 4 bases, with 9 bases lying between them. The DNA for the CDR3 is TGTGCCCTCGGGGTTTACGAGCAGTACTTC. It specifies CALGVYEQYF.

The chain uses TRBV28 and TRBJ2-1, with a weak D call TRBD1 (6 bases). Germline V CDR1 and CDR2: MDHEN, SYDVKM. V was cut by 6 bases and J by 12 bases, with 24 bases left in between. The CDR3 totals 15 residues. The CDR3 sequence is CASRPGLAGGLGQFF. CDR3 DNA: TGTGCCAGCAGGCCCGGGCTAGCTGGGGGCTTGGGGCAGTTCTTC. The full variable domain, in which reference TRBV28 and TRBJ2-1 provide the parts outside the CDR3, is DVKVTQSSRYLVKRTGEKVFLECVQDMDHENMFWYRQDPGLGLRLIYFSYDVKMKEKGDIPEGYSVSREKKERFSLILESASTNQTSMYLCASRPGLAGGLGQFFGPGTRLTVL.

The CDR3 is CATSRGSGRPSEQYF. The DNA of the CDR3 is TGTGCCACCAGCAGGGGGAGCGGGAGGCCTTCCGAGCAGTACTTC. V usage is TRBV15 and J usage is TRBJ2-7, with 9 bases that match TRBD2. Germline V gives CDR1 LNHNV, CDR2 YYDKDF (reference sequence). CDR3 size: 15 residues. V trimming: 3 bases; J trimming: 6 bases; junction bases outside the gene matches: 9.

J is TRBJ2-1 and V is TRBV27; no reliable D call. Germline V gene lookup returns CDR1 MNHEY and CDR2 SMNVEV (reference sequence). The germline V and J ends were trimmed by 4 bases and 8 bases, with 9 bases remaining between them. The CDR3 runs 12 residues. The CDR3 nucleotides read TGTGCCAGCAGTTCCCGAATAGATGAGCAGTTCTTC. Amino acid sequence: CASSSRIDEQFF.

The chain uses TRBV7-8 and TRBJ2-3; 8 bases map to TRBD2. V shed 5 bases and J 2 bases; nucleotides not matched to a gene: 9. There are 16 residues in the CDR3. The germline V gene encodes CDR1 SGHVS and CDR2 FQNEAQ. The CDR3 protein is CASSTVGLGTTDTQYF. In DNA, the CDR3 is TGTGCCAGCAGCACCGTGGGACTAGGGACCACAGATACGCAGTATTTT.

The gene calls are TRBV7-2 and TRBJ2-2; D ambiguous. Trimming took 2 bases from V and 0 from J, leaving 7 bases between them. The CDR3 runs 15 residues. The germline CDR1 and CDR2 sequences are SGHTA and FQGNSA. In nucleotides, the CDR3 is TGTGCCAGCAGCTTAATCCAGGCGAACACCGGGGAGCTGTTTTTT. Translated, it gives CASSLIQANTGELFF.

The rearrangement joins TRBV5-1 to TRBJ2-6, with D perhaps TRBD2 (6 bases). V lost 0 bases and J lost 2, with 9 bases in between. Germline CDR1 is SGHRS and CDR2 is YFSETQ. The CDR3 sequence is 16 residues long. For the CDR3, the DNA is TGCGCCAGCAGCTTGGGTGCGGGGACTGGGGCCAACGTCCTGACTTTC. Encoded protein: CASSLGAGTGANVLTF.

The chain has TRBV4-2 and TRBJ1-6; TRBD1 agrees at 9 bases. V shed 3 bases, J shed 7 bases, and the junction held 10 bases outside the gene matches. The germline CDR1 and CDR2 sequences are LGHNA and YNFKEQ. The CDR3 is 17 amino acids. CDR3 protein: CASSQTSGTGRNSPLHF. In nucleotides, the CDR3 is TGTGCCAGCAGCCAGACGTCCGGGACAGGGAGGAATTCACCCCTCCACTTT.

CDR3 bases: TGTGCCAGCAGCCCGAATCGGGACAGGGTTGGCAAACTGTTTTTT. This encodes CASSPNRDRVGKLFF. This chain connects TRBV6-6 to TRBJ1-4, with 9 bases aligning to TRBD1. V was clipped by 6 bases and J by 11 bases; unmatched bases: 13. The germline V gene encodes CDR1 MNHNY and CDR2 SVGAGI (reference sequence). The CDR3 has 15 residues.

The chain links TRBV5-6 to TRBJ1-1, with 11 positions matching TRBD1. Germline values: CDR1 SGHDT, CDR2 YYEEEE. The V segment lost 6 bases and the J segment 4 bases; nucleotides outside the gene matches: 14. The CDR3 runs 17 residues. Here the CDR3 reads CASTLGTGGRRSTEAFF. The DNA of the CDR3 is TGTGCCAGCACCCTGGGGACAGGGGGTAGGAGGAGCACTGAAGCTTTCTTT.

The chain recombines TRBV4-1 with TRBJ1-4; no clear D. This CDR3 region has 13 residues. The V gene's germline CDR1 is MGHRA and CDR2 YSYEKL. The germline V and J ends were trimmed by 1 base and 11 bases, with 11 bases remaining between them. The chain's CDR3 is CASSQVIAEKLFF. The CDR3 DNA follows: TGCGCCAGCAGCCAAGTGATCGCGGAGAAACTGTTTTTT.

The V gene is TRBV2, the J gene TRBJ2-7; 9 positions agree with TRBD1. Germline values: CDR1 SNHLY, CDR2 FYNNEI. The CDR3 runs 15 residues. J lost 3 bases, V lost 6 bases, and 9 bases had no gene match. This CDR3 is CASRYRGRTRYEQYF. In DNA form, the CDR3 reads TGTGCCAGCAGATACAGGGGGCGAACCCGCTACGAGCAGTACTTC.

The chain joins TRBV18 to TRBJ1-5; tentatively, D is TRBD1 (6 bases). Trimming removed 4 bases at V and 2 bases at J, with 15 bases between. The germline gives CDR1 KGHSH, CDR2 LQKENI. The CDR3 runs 16 residues. This CDR3 reads CASSLTAGGGNQPQHF. The CDR3 DNA follows: TGTGCCAGCTCACTCACGGCGGGGGGCGGCAATCAGCCCCAGCATTTT.

The chain carries TRBV5-1 and TRBJ1-1, with D possibly being TRBD1 (6 bases). The CDR3 sequence is 13 residues long. Trimming pared 3 bases from V and 0 bases from J, leaving 6 bases between. In germline, CDR1 is SGHRS, CDR2 YFSETQ. The CDR3 bases are TGCGCCAGCAGCTGGACAGTGAACACTGAAGCTTTCTTT. This gives the protein CASSWTVNTEAFF. Using reference TRBV5-1 and TRBJ1-1 for the parts outside the CDR3, the full variable domain is KAGVTQTPRYLIKTRGQQVTLSCSPISGHRSVSWYQQTPGQGLQFLFEYFSETQRNKGNFPGRFSGRQFSNSRSEMNVSTLELGDSALYLCASSWTVNTEAFFGQGTRLTVV.

Only a few counts were recorded for this clone. The chain has TRBV28 and TRBJ1-4; TRBD1 aligns across 8 bases. Germline V gene sequence: CDR1 MDHEN, CDR2 SYDVKM. This CDR3 is built from 14 residues. V was clipped by 5 bases and J by 3 bases; unmatched bases: 2. The CDR3 is CASSRQGPNEKLFF. CDR3 nucleotides: TGTGCCAGCAGTCGACAGGGGCCTAATGAAAAACTGTTTTTT.

The chain links TRBV2 to TRBJ1-2, with a tentative D call TRBD1 (6 bases). Germline V gene lookup returns CDR1 SNHLY and CDR2 FYNNEI. This CDR3 region has 13 residues. V was pared by 5 bases and J by 4 bases, with 11 bases between. The CDR3 loop reads CASSQGRGYGYTF. Here the CDR3 DNA reads TGTGCCAGCAGTCAGGGGCGAGGCTATGGCTACACCTTC.

This chain connects TRBV6-6 to TRBJ2-7, with 9 bases lining up with TRBD1. The V and J ends lost 0 bases and 5 bases, in that order; junction bases with no gene match: 8. This CDR3 is built from 16 residues. Germline-derived CDR1 and CDR2 are MNHNY and SVGAGI (reference sequence). CDR3 residues: CASSYSGTGWPDEQYF. CDR3 sequence (DNA): TGTGCCAGCAGTTACTCAGGGACAGGGTGGCCGGACGAGCAGTACTTC.